What follows are 24 T cell receptor beta chains derived from one specimen sequenced in a study of T cell repertoires in cytomegalovirus infection. TCRdb reanalysed the reads using MiXCR and keeps one entry per CDR3 protein. The data show about 130,000 distinct CDR3 sequences, 20% to 30% seen once. These TCRs are of unknown antigen specificity. Input material: PBMCs, sequenced either directly or after in vitro stimulation (not recorded which). Receptors were obtained from a human donor in good health (CMV status not recorded). Some clones in this sample may be carry-over from other donors' samples.

V gene TRBV28 combines with J gene TRBJ2-2; D is uncertain. CDR1 is MDHEN, CDR2 SYDVKM, per germline. The CDR3 has 13 amino acids. V dropped 2 bases and J dropped 4 bases, with 5 bases sitting between them. The CDR3 loop is CASSLKGTGELFF. The CDR3 DNA reads TGTGCCAGCAGTTTAAAGGGCACCGGGGAGCTGTTTTTT. Filled out from reference TRBV28 and TRBJ2-2, the complete variable domain reads DVKVTQSSRYLVKRTGEKVFLECVQDMDHENMFWYRQDPGLGLRLIYFSYDVKMKEKGDIPEGYSVSREKKERFSLILESASTNQTSMYLCASSLKGTGELFFGEGSRLTVL.

This clonotype was counted only a few times. The V call is TRBV5-1, the J call TRBJ1-1; possibly TRBD1 for D (5 bases). The CDR3 sequence is 14 residues long. CDR1 is SGHRS and CDR2 is YFSETQ in the germline V gene. V dropped 2 bases and J dropped 0 bases, with 8 bases sitting between them. The CDR3 here is CASSLRQLNTEAFF. For the CDR3, the DNA is TGCGCCAGCAGCTTAAGACAGTTGAACACTGAAGCTTTCTTT.

This clonotype has a count of ten or more. The chain joins TRBV7-8 to TRBJ1-2; D is possibly TRBD1 (5 bases). V shed 1 base and J shed 0 bases, with 9 bases lying between them. The CDR3 extends over 15 amino acids. CDR1 and CDR2 (germline): SGHVS, FQNEAQ. Written as DNA, the CDR3 is TGTGCCAGCAGCTTAGGCACAGGATCTAACTATGGCTACACCTTC. Protein sequence: CASSLGTGSNYGYTF.

To note about this clonotype: This may come from a read error, since a much larger clone is one base off. The rearrangement joins TRBV7-8 to TRBJ2-1; D not resolved. Germline loops: CDR1 SGHVS, CDR2 FQNEAQ. CDR3 length: 13 amino acids. Written as DNA, the CDR3 is TGTGCCAGCAGCTACCGAGACCGAAATGAGCGGTTCTTC. Translating it yields CASSYRDRNERFF.

This clonotype was recorded at least ten times. The CDR3 loop is CASRTGTVNTEAFF. The CDR3 region has the DNA TGTGCCAGCAGAACCGGGACAGTTAACACTGAAGCTTTCTTT. The chain recombines TRBV7-2 with TRBJ1-1, with 7 bases fitting TRBD1. Losses at the gene ends were 6 bases for V and 2 bases for J; bases not matched to a gene: 6. The germline V gene has CDR1 SGHTA and CDR2 FQGNSA. The CDR3 extends over 14 amino acids. Together with reference TRBV7-2 and TRBJ1-1, the CDR3 gives the full variable domain: GAGVSQSPSNKVTEKGKDVELRCDPISGHTALYWYRQSLGQGLEFLIYFQGNSAPDKSGLPSDRFSAERTGGSVSTLTIQRTQQEDSAVYLCASRTGTVNTEAFFGQGTRLTVV.

This clonotype was found many times. The rearrangement joins TRBV7-6 to TRBJ1-5; D is unresolved. The germline V gene encodes CDR1 SGHVS and CDR2 FNYEAQ. The CDR3 length is 15 residues. V lost 1 base to trimming and J lost 1 base, with 8 bases between them. This CDR3 is CASSLGSASNQPQHF. The DNA for the CDR3 is TGTGCCAGCAGCTTAGGCTCTGCCAGCAATCAGCCCCAGCATTTT.

CDR3: CASSIWRSSGNTIYF. The CDR3 bases are TGTGCCAGTAGTATTTGGAGAAGCTCTGGAAACACCATATATTTT. V usage is TRBV19 and J usage is TRBJ1-3, with D unclear. The V and J ends lost 3 bases and 0 bases respectively, with 9 bases between them. The CDR3 runs 15 residues. Germline assignment: CDR1 LNHDA and CDR2 SQIVND (reference sequence).

The table lists this clonotype with a few counts. The chain joins TRBV19 to TRBJ2-1; TRBD2 might be the D (6 bases). The germline V gene encodes CDR1 LNHDA and CDR2 SQIVND (reference sequence). This CDR3 has 14 amino acids. CDR3 in DNA: TGTACCACCGCACGAAGACTCGGAGGGGATGAGCAGTTCTTC. Encoded protein: CTTARRLGGDEQFF.

This clonotype was seen a handful of times. The chain links TRBV4-1 to TRBJ1-1; 8 bases are a match to TRBD1. V lost 2 bases to trimming and J lost 4 bases; unmatched junction nucleotides: 6. Per the germline V gene, CDR1 is MGHRA and CDR2 is YSYEKL. The CDR3 contains 15 residues. The DNA for the CDR3 is TGCGCCAGCAGCCAAACAGGGGGTTTTCGCACTGAAGCTTTCTTT. Protein sequence: CASSQTGGFRTEAFF.

This clonotype was seen repeatedly, ten times or more. The chain recombines TRBV20-1 with TRBJ2-2; 11 nucleotides agree with TRBD2. CDR3 size: 15 residues. The germline CDR1 and CDR2 sequences are DFQATT and SNEGSKA (reference sequence). The ends lost 6 bases at V and 4 bases at J; junction bases unmatched: 7. The CDR3 is CSAMSSGRLTGELFF. CDR3 in DNA: TGCAGTGCCATGTCTAGCGGGAGGCTCACCGGGGAGCTGTTTTTT.

This clonotype appeared a few times. This chain links TRBV7-2 with TRBJ1-6; no reliable D call. The germline CDR1 and CDR2 sequences are SGHTA and FQGNSA. The length of the CDR3 is 16 residues. V lost 5 bases and J lost 0, with 11 bases in between. CDR3 sequence: CASSPRPSSYNSPLHF. The DNA for the CDR3 is TGTGCCAGCAGCCCAAGACCGAGCTCCTATAATTCACCCCTCCACTTT.

This clonotype has just a few counts. The chain joins TRBV6-2 or TRBV6-3 to TRBJ1-1, with D maybe TRBD1 (5 bases). Trimming took off 0 bases at V and 4 bases at J, with 6 bases between the two ends. Germline V CDR1 and CDR2: MNHEY, SVGEGT. This CDR3 region has 13 residues. The CDR3 coding sequence is TGTGCCAGCAGTTACTCGGGGGGCACTGAAGCTTTCTTT. Its translation is CASSYSGGTEAFF.

The sample holds many counts of this clonotype. The chain uses TRBV7-2 and TRBJ1-6, with D maybe TRBD1 (5 bases). V was cut by 5 bases and J by 10 bases, with 12 bases left in between. This CDR3 is built from 13 residues. Germline CDR1 and CDR2: SGHTA and FQGNSA. The CDR3, as DNA: TGTGCCAGCAGCCGCGGGGGGGACTCACCCCTCCACTTT. It codes for CASSRGGDSPLHF.

The V and J genes are TRBV28 and TRBJ2-7; D not certain. The CDR3 runs to 14 residues. CDR1 is MDHEN and CDR2 is SYDVKM in the germline V gene. The V gene lost 1 base and the J gene lost 7 bases, with 14 bases spanning the gap. The CDR3 spells CASSLLVRPSEQYF. DNA of the CDR3: TGTGCCAGCAGTTTATTAGTTCGACCCTCTGAGCAGTACTTC.

The rearrangement joins TRBV7-2 to TRBJ2-1; no clear D gene. The CDR3 is 12 residues long. V lost 5 bases, J lost 7 bases, and 9 bases lay in between. The germline CDR1 and CDR2 sequences are SGHTA and FQGNSA. The CDR3 is CASSPVNNEQFF. The CDR3 nucleotides are TGTGCCAGCAGCCCCGTGAATAATGAGCAGTTCTTC. The full variable domain, its missing parts supplied by reference TRBV7-2 and TRBJ2-1, is GAGVSQSPSNKVTEKGKDVELRCDPISGHTALYWYRQSLGQGLEFLIYFQGNSAPDKSGLPSDRFSAERTGGSVSTLTIQRTQQEDSAVYLCASSPVNNEQFFGPGTRLTVL.

This chain links TRBV6-6 with TRBJ2-1; D is uncertain. This CDR3 is 10 amino acids long. The ends were cut back, 11 bases at V and 8 bases at J, with 10 bases in the middle. Germline lookup yields CDR1 MNHNY and CDR2 SVGAGI (reference sequence). CDR3 sequence: CASGIYEQFF. CDR3 DNA sequence: TGTGCCTCCGGTATTTATGAGCAGTTCTTC.

DNA for the CDR3: TGTGCCAGCAGCTCAGTTAGTAATGAGCAGTTCTTC. It specifies CASSSVSNEQFF. The V gene is TRBV7-9, the J gene TRBJ2-1; D is undetermined. Germline V gene sequence: CDR1 SEHNR, CDR2 FQNEAQ (reference sequence). CDR3 length: 12 residues. The germline V and J ends were trimmed by 4 bases and 7 bases, with 8 bases remaining between them.

This clonotype was seen only a few times. V and J are TRBV20-1 and TRBJ1-2, with a weak D call TRBD1 (6 bases). V gave up 1 base and J gave up 1 base, with 10 bases separating them. This CDR3 is built from 14 residues. The germline V gene has CDR1 DFQATT and CDR2 SNEGSKA (reference sequence). CDR3 residues: CSARVGGSNYGYTF. CDR3 in DNA: TGCAGTGCTAGAGTAGGGGGGAGTAACTATGGCTACACCTTC.

This clonotype was detected only a few times. The chain combines TRBV19 with TRBJ2-2; D is undetermined. There are 14 residues in the CDR3. The V and J ends lost 4 bases and 5 bases respectively, with 11 bases between them. Germline CDR1 is LNHDA and CDR2 is SQIVND (reference sequence). The CDR3 nucleotides are TGTGCCAGTAGTACGCCCGAGAGGACCGGGGAGCTGTTTTTT. Protein sequence: CASSTPERTGELFF.

This clonotype has at least ten counts. This sequence joins TRBV7-2 and TRBJ2-1, with TRBD2 matching 10 bases. Trimming cost V 0 bases and J 6 bases; bases outside gene matches: 2. The germline V gene encodes CDR1 SGHTA and CDR2 FQGNSA. CDR3 length: 15 amino acids. The CDR3 nucleotides read TGTGCCAGCAGCTTAGCAGCGGGAGGGCCCAATGAGCAGTTCTTC. It specifies CASSLAAGGPNEQFF.

This clonotype has a count of ten or more. The chain joins TRBV7-2 to TRBJ2-2; the D is unclear. The CDR3 has 12 residues. Between the trimmed V and J ends, which lost 5 bases and 4 bases, there was a span of 5 bases. Germline lookup yields CDR1 SGHTA and CDR2 FQGNSA. The CDR3 protein is CASSPATGELFF. In DNA, the CDR3 is TGTGCCAGCAGCCCTGCCACCGGGGAGCTGTTTTTT.

The count of this clonotype is one. The chain is built from TRBV20-1 and TRBJ2-1; D may be TRBD2 (6 bases). The germline CDR1 and CDR2 sequences are DFQATT and SNEGSKA (reference sequence). V was cut by 8 bases and J by 9 bases, with 26 bases left in between. CDR3 length equals 15 residues. CDR3 sequence: CSPVSPGPGGSEQFF. The CDR3 nucleotides read TGCAGTCCAGTATCCCCGGGACCTGGGGGGAGTGAGCAGTTCTTC.

This clonotype has more than one count but fewer than ten. The chain couples TRBV4-1 to TRBJ2-3; 12 bases line up with TRBD2. Germline CDR1 reads MGHRA; CDR2 reads YSYEKL. CDR3 length: 16 residues. Unmatched junction bases numbered 7, after V lost 7 bases and J lost 2 bases. The CDR3 region is CASTFRTSGDTDTQYF. The CDR3 nucleotides read TGCGCCAGCACCTTCCGGACTAGCGGGGACACAGATACGCAGTATTTT.

The genes are TRBV6-5 and TRBJ1-5; D ambiguous. V was clipped by 5 bases and J by 5 bases, with 13 bases between them. There are 14 residues in the CDR3. The germline V gene has CDR1 MNHEY and CDR2 SVGAGI. The DNA for the CDR3 is TGTGCCAGCAGTACTTACAGAGAAGATCAGCCCCAGCATTTT. Protein: CASSTYREDQPQHF.